This TCR beta chain stems from a study of post-analysis software for immune sequencing data. Findings of the study overall: Samples sharing a preparation batch grouped tightly together when assessed by F measure.

Unique molecular identifiers featured in each of the TCR beta cDNA libraries. TCRdb reanalysed the PCR reads using MiXCR and keeps one entry per CDR3 protein. The data show hundreds of thousands of distinct CDR3 sequences, with around 40% seen just once and roughly 12% held by the top ten. With respect to this clonotype: What it binds is not known.

This receptor was taken from a girl under 18 with multiple sclerosis. Sequenced: blood.

CDR3: CASSDPSFETQYF. The DNA for the CDR3 is TGTGCCAGCAGTGACCCTAGCTTTGAGACCCAGTACTTC. The chain recombines TRBV25-1 with TRBJ2-5; D is perhaps TRBD2 (5 bases). V lost 3 bases to trimming and J lost 5 bases, with 10 bases between them. The germline CDR1 and CDR2 sequences are MGHDK and SYGVNS. The CDR3 loop spans 13 amino acids. The variable domain in full, completed from reference TRBV25-1 and TRBJ2-5, reads EADIYQTPRYLVIGTGKKITLECSQTMGHDKMYWYQQDPGMELHLIHYSYGVNSTEKGDLSSESTVSRIRTEHFPLTLESARPSHTSQYLCASSDPSFETQYFGPGTRLLVL.